Detailed here is one T cell receptor (beta chain). Its target is not known. PCR used 60 Vbeta primers and 13 Jbeta primers. The table came from immunoSEQ multiplex PCR; TCRdb's copy has only in-frame clones and leaves some out. The sample includes roughly 290,000 clones, approximately 80% of them seen just once. At sampling all donors were nominally healthy, likely with unrecorded immune exposures. The entry originates in a study of cytomegalovirus exposure and HLA in healthy donors. The study, taken as a whole, reports: Clonal expansion, a later analysis showed, was greater in HLA-associated TCR beta chains than in equally common others. The presence/absence work took it that sequencing depth was about the same across donors.

The CDR3 extends over 17 amino acids. From germline, CDR1 is SNHLY and CDR2 FYNNEI. Trimming cost V 6 bases and J 6 bases, with 25 bases left between them. The TCR originated in a girl aged 2-10 years in good health and CMV-seronegative. The sample comprised PBMCs. This sequence joins TRBV2 and TRBJ2-3; no clear D gene. CDR3 coding DNA: TGTGCCAGCAGCCGAGCCCCGACTGGCCCTTCTGGGGATACGCAGTATTTT. It encodes CASSRAPTGPSGDTQYF.